The source of this T cell receptor beta chain is a study of blood T cell repertoires in COVID-19. Looking at the study overall: From T cells, B-cell-depleted T cells, or PBMCs came the material, which was cDNA or gDNA.

V lost 5 bases, J lost 7 bases, and 4 bases stayed unmatched. This CDR3 contains 14 residues. Germline lookup yields CDR1 SGHRS and CDR2 YFSETQ. Original processing methods: The assay estimated nucleated cells by amplifying reference gene primers. The method was immunoSEQ multiplex PCR; TCRdb's version includes in-frame clones alone and lacks a portion of them. The V and J calls and clone size are taken from that table; D and trimming were inferred from the DNA. The table lists some 45,000 clones, roughly 80% of them singletons. This TCR was recovered from a human donor in a cohort sampled during active COVID-19. The V and J genes are TRBV5-1 and TRBJ2-1, with 12 bases fitting TRBD2. Sequencing input: peripheral blood. The CDR3 nucleotides are TGCGCCAGCAGACGACTAGCGGGAGCAAATGAGCAGTTCTTC. Protein: CASRRLAGANEQFF.